This T cell receptor beta chain came from a study of shared clonotypes between healthy human individuals. A split of CD4+ cells into CD45RA+ naive and CD45RA-negative memory subsets was performed. As originally analysed: For the immunoSEQ data, sequences were junction-only without quality scores, so filtering differed. Profiling relied on immunoSEQ multiplex PCR, and the TCRdb table lists in-frame clones only, not all of them. Clone size and the V and J calls come from that table; the DNA yielded D and trimming. The sample lists fewer than 850,000 clones, 72% occurring once. The CDR3 totals 13 residues. V was clipped by 3 bases and J by 6 bases, with 11 bases between them. Germline CDR1 reads WNHNN; CDR2 reads SYGVQD (reference sequence).

The sample taken for sequencing was memory CD4+ T cells sorted from blood. Subset indicated: CD45RA-negative fraction. This clonotype was obtained from a woman aged 25 to 39 in good health. The J gene is TRBJ1-1, the V gene TRBV10-1; D perhaps matches TRBD1 (5 bases). The CDR3 protein is CASSEYRDSEAFF. As DNA, the CDR3 is TGCGCCAGCAGTGAATACCGGGACTCTGAAGCTTTCTTT.